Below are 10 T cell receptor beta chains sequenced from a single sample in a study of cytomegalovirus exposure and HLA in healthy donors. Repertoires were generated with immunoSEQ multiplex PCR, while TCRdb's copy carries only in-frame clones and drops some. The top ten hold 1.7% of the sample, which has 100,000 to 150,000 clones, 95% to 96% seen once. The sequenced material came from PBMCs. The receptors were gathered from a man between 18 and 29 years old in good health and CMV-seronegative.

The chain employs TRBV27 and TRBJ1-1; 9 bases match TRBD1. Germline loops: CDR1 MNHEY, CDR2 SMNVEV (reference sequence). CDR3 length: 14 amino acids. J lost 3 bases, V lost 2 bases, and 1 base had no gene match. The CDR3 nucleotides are TGTGCCAGCAGTTTAGGGGACAGGGACACTGAAGCTTTCTTT. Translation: CASSLGDRDTEAFF.

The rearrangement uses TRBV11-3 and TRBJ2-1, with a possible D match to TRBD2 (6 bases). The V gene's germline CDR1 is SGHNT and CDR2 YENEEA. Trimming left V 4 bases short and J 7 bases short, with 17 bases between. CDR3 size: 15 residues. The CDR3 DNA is TGTGCCAGCAGCTGGCACGGGGGTCCGGGGAATGAGCAGTTCTTC. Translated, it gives CASSWHGGPGNEQFF.

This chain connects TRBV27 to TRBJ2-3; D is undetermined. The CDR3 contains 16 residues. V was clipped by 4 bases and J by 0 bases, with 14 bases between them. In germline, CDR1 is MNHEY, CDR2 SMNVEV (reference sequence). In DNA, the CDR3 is TGTGCCAGCAGTTCCCCGCCCGCCTATAGCACAGATACGCAGTATTTT. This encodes CASSSPPAYSTDTQYF.

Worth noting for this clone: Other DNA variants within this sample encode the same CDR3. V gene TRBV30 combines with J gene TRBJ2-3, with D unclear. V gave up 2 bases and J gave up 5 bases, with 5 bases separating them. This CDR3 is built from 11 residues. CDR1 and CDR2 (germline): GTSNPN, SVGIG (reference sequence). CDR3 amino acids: CAWSSGDTQYF. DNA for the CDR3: TGTGCCTGGAGTTCAGGAGATACGCAGTATTTT.

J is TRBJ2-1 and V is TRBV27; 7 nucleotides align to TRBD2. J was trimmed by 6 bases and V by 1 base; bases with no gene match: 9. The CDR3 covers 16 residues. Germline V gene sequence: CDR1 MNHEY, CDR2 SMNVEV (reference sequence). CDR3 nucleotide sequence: TGTGCCAGCAGTTTATTGGGGGGGAGGGATCCCAATGAGCAGTTCTTC. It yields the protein CASSLLGGRDPNEQFF.

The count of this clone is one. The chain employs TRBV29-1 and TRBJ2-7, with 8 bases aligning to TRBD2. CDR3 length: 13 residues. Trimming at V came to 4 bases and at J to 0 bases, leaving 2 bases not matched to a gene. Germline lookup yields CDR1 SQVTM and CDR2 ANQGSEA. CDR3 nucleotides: TGCAGCGTTGGACTAGCGAACTCCTACGAGCAGTACTTC. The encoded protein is CSVGLANSYEQYF.

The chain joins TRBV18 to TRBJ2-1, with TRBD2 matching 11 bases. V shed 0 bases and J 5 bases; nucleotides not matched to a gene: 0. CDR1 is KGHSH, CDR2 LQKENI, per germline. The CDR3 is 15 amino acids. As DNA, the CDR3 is TGTGCCAGCTCACCACCGGGACTAGCGGACAATGAGCAGTTCTTC. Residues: CASSPPGLADNEQFF.

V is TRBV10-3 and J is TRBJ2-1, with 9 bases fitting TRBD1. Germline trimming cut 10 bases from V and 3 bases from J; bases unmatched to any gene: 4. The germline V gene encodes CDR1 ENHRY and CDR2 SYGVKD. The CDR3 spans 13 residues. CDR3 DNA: TGTGCCACCGGGACAGGGAACTACAATGAGCAGTTCTTC. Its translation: CATGTGNYNEQFF.

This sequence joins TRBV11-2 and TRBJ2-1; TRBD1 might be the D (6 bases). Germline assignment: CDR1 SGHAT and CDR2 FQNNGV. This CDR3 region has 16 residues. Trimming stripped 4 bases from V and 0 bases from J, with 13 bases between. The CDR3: CASSSSQGLSYNEQFF. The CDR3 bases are TGTGCCAGCAGCTCGTCCCAGGGGCTCTCCTACAATGAGCAGTTCTTC.

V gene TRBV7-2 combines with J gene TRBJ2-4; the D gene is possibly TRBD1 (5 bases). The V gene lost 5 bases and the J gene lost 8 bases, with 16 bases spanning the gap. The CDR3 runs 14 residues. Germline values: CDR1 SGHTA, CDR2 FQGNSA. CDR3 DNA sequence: TGTGCCAGCAGCCTACAGGCTCTCCGGGACATTCAGTACTTC. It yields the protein CASSLQALRDIQYF.